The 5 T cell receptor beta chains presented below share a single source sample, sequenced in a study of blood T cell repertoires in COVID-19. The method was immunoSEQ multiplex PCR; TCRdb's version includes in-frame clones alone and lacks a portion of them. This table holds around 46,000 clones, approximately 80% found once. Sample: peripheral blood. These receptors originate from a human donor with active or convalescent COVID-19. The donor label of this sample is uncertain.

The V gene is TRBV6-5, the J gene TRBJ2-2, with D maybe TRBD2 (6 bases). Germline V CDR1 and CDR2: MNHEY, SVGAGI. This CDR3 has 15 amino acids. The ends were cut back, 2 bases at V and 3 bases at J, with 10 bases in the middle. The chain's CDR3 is CASSYGGTYTGELFF. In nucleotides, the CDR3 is TGTGCCAGCAGTTACGGCGGGACTTACACCGGGGAGCTGTTTTTT.

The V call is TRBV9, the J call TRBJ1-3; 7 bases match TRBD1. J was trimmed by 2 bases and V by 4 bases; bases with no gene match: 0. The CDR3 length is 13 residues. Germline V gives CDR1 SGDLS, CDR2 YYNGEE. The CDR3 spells CASSTGAGNTIYF. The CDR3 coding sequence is TGTGCCAGCAGCACAGGGGCTGGAAACACCATATATTTT. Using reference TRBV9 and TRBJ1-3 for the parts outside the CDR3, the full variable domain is DSGVTQTPKHLITATGQRVTLRCSPRSGDLSVYWYQQSLDQGLQFLIQYYNGEERAKGNILERFSAQQFPDLHSELNLSSLELGDSALYFCASSTGAGNTIYFGEGSWLTVV.

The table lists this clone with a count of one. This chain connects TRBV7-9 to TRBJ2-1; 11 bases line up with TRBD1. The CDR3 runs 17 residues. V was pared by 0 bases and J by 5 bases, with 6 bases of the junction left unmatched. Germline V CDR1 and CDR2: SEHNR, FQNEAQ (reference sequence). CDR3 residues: CASSLAFGTGGHNEQFF. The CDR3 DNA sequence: TGTGCCAGCAGCTTAGCCTTTGGGACAGGGGGACACAATGAGCAGTTCTTC.

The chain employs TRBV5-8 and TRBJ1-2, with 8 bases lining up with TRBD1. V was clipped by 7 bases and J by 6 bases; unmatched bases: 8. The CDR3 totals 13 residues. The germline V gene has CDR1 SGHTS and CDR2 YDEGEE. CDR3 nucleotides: TGTGCCAGCGGAAAAGGACAGGGTGATGGCTACACCTTC. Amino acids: CASGKGQGDGYTF.

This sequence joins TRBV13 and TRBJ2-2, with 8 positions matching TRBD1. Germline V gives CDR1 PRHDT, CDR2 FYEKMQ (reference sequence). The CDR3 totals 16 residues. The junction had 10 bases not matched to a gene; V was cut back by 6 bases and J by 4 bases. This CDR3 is CASRSLRTGLTGELFF. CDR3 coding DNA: TGTGCCAGCAGGTCCCTCCGGACAGGGCTCACCGGGGAGCTGTTTTTT.